The next 18 T cell receptor beta chains were all read from a single sample in a study of blood T cell repertoires in COVID-19. Assay used: immunoSEQ multiplex PCR; TCRdb lists only in-frame clones, some missing. The sample has 270,000 or so clones, about nine tenths seen once; the top ten hold about 2.5%. The material sequenced was PBMCs or T cells enriched from blood (not recorded which). These TCRs come from a woman in her forties with acute COVID-19.

The CDR3 nucleotides are TGTGCCAGCAGTTTAAGGGGCGAAACCTATGGCTACACCTTC. Its protein product is CASSLRGETYGYTF. The chain has TRBV28 and TRBJ1-2; D is perhaps TRBD1 (5 bases). The CDR3 contains 14 residues. V was cut by 2 bases and J by 4 bases, with 11 bases left in between. Germline-derived CDR1 and CDR2 are MDHEN and SYDVKM.

This chain uses TRBV6-4 with TRBJ1-5, with D possibly matching TRBD1 (5 bases). The V end was cut by 0 bases, the J end by 6 bases, with 9 bases between. Per germline, CDR1 MRHNA and CDR2 SNTAGT. The CDR3 extends over 14 amino acids. CDR3 region: CASSDSMGGQPQHF. CDR3 nucleotide sequence: TGTGCCAGCAGTGACTCGATGGGGGGTCAGCCCCAGCATTTT.

The J gene is TRBJ1-2, the V gene TRBV19; perhaps TRBD1 as D (6 bases). The CDR3 sequence is 13 residues long. Germline V gene data show CDR1 as LNHDA and CDR2 as SQIVND (reference sequence). V was shortened by 10 bases and J by 5 bases, with 17 bases between the two germline ends. In DNA, the CDR3 is TGTGCCACCGCAAACCGGGACACATATGGCTACACCTTC. Its translation is CATANRDTYGYTF.

The rearrangement uses TRBV6-6 and TRBJ1-2, with a weak D call TRBD1 (5 bases). V was pared by 2 bases and J by 6 bases, with 16 bases between. The CDR3 spans 15 residues. Germline V gene sequence: CDR1 MNHNY, CDR2 SVGAGI (reference sequence). CDR3 in amino acids: CASSYRMEGLDGYTF. CDR3 nucleotides: TGTGCCAGCAGTTACCGCATGGAGGGGCTGGATGGCTACACCTTC.

This chain links TRBV7-8 with TRBJ1-5, with a tentative D call TRBD1 (6 bases). V shed 4 bases and J shed 5 bases, with 6 bases lying between them. The length of the CDR3 is 12 residues. CDR1 and CDR2 (germline): SGHVS, FQNEAQ. CDR3 residues: CASSYRDQPQHF. CDR3 DNA: TGTGCCAGCAGCTACAGGGATCAGCCCCAGCATTTT.

CDR3 nucleotide sequence: TGTGCCAGCAGCTTCGGGACAGTACAACAAGAGACCCAGTACTTC. It specifies CASSFGTVQQETQYF. This sequence joins TRBV7-9 and TRBJ2-5, with 7 bases identical to TRBD1. CDR3 length: 15 amino acids. With V trimmed by 3 bases and J by 2 bases, 6 bases remained unmatched. Germline values: CDR1 SEHNR, CDR2 FQNEAQ (reference sequence).

This chain links TRBV6-4 with TRBJ1-2; the D is unclear. The CDR3 loop spans 14 amino acids. CDR1 is MRHNA, CDR2 SNTAGT, per germline. V gave up 6 bases and J gave up 3 bases, with 14 bases separating them. DNA for the CDR3: TGTGCCAGCAGGCCCAGGAGGGCAGACTATGGCTACACCTTC. This gives the protein CASRPRRADYGYTF.

This clone was observed a few times. V and J are TRBV5-6 and TRBJ1-2; 9 bases align to TRBD1. The CDR3 has 16 residues. V shed 3 bases, J shed 7 bases, and the junction held 13 bases outside the gene matches. Per germline, CDR1 SGHDT and CDR2 YYEEEE. The CDR3 DNA reads as TGTGCCAGCAGCTGGGTGGGACCAGGGACAGGGACTGGCTACACCTTC. Its translation: CASSWVGPGTGTGYTF.

The chain carries TRBV5-4 and TRBJ2-1, with 9 bases lining up with TRBD2. V lost 4 bases and J lost 3; bases outside the gene matches: 2. This CDR3 region has 14 residues. The germline CDR1 and CDR2 sequences are SGHNT and YYREEE (reference sequence). The DNA of the CDR3 is TGTGCCAGCAGCCTTAGCGGGAGCTACAATGAGCAGTTCTTC. Its protein is CASSLSGSYNEQFF.

The chain has TRBV6-5 and TRBJ2-3, with a tentative D call TRBD1 (5 bases). CDR1 is MNHEY and CDR2 is SVGAGI in the germline V gene. The CDR3 extends over 14 amino acids. The V end lost 6 bases, the J end lost 2 bases, and 12 bases lay between the germline ends. For the CDR3, the DNA is TGTGCCAGCAGACTCGACAGAATCACAGATACGCAGTATTTT. The encoded protein is CASRLDRITDTQYF.

V is TRBV19 and J is TRBJ2-1, with TRBD1 matching 10 bases. This CDR3 contains 14 residues. After removal of 8 bases from V and 4 bases from J, the junction contained 5 bases not matched to a gene. Germline V gives CDR1 LNHDA, CDR2 SQIVND (reference sequence). The CDR3 loop is CASAGTGVYNEQFF. The CDR3 DNA is TGTGCCAGTGCCGGGACAGGGGTTTACAATGAGCAGTTCTTC.

The chain joins TRBV7-2 to TRBJ1-1; 10 bases line up with TRBD1. CDR1 SGHTA and CDR2 FQGNSA come from the germline V gene. V was pared by 1 base and J by 5 bases, with 1 base of the junction left unmatched. The CDR3 has 14 amino acids. The CDR3 DNA follows: TGTGCCAGCAGCTTAGAGGGACAGGGGACTGAAGCTTTCTTT. Translating gives CASSLEGQGTEAFF. Full variable domain (remainder filled in from reference TRBV7-2 and TRBJ1-1): GAGVSQSPSNKVTEKGKDVELRCDPISGHTALYWYRQSLGQGLEFLIYFQGNSAPDKSGLPSDRFSAERTGGSVSTLTIQRTQQEDSAVYLCASSLEGQGTEAFFGQGTRLTVV.

The chain is built from TRBV9 and TRBJ2-5; 7 bases map to TRBD2. Germline CDR1 reads SGDLS; CDR2 reads YYNGEE. J was trimmed by 5 bases and V by 3 bases; bases with no gene match: 7. The CDR3 loop spans 14 amino acids. The CDR3 region is CASSEGTTSETQYF. The CDR3 DNA reads TGTGCCAGCAGCGAAGGGACTACGTCTGAGACCCAGTACTTC.

The J gene is TRBJ1-1, the V gene TRBV20-1, with D tentatively TRBD1 (5 bases). V dropped 3 bases and J dropped 8 bases, with 10 bases sitting between them. Germline CDR1 and CDR2: DFQATT and SNEGSKA (reference sequence). The CDR3 runs 11 residues. The CDR3 reads CSASDSREAFF. The CDR3 DNA reads TGCAGTGCTAGCGACAGCCGAGAAGCTTTCTTT.

The chain couples TRBV25-1 to TRBJ1-2; D is perhaps TRBD1 (5 bases). Per germline, CDR1 MGHDK and CDR2 SYGVNS. The CDR3 spans 15 residues. V lost 3 bases and J lost 0, with 11 bases in between. The CDR3 spells CASSDSVTANYGYTF. CDR3 in DNA: TGTGCCAGCAGTGATTCCGTGACAGCTAACTATGGCTACACCTTC.

This sequence joins TRBV10-3 and TRBJ1-5; tentatively, D is TRBD1 (5 bases). This CDR3 has 12 amino acids. Germline V gene data show CDR1 as ENHRY and CDR2 as SYGVKD. Trimming cost V 6 bases and J 3 bases, with 6 bases left between them. CDR3 in amino acids: CAIRGPNQPQHF. The DNA of the CDR3 is TGTGCCATCAGGGGGCCCAATCAGCCCCAGCATTTT.

The gene calls are TRBV5-1 and TRBJ1-1; D gene uncertain. CDR1 and CDR2 from the germline V gene are SGHRS and YFSETQ. The V end lost 0 bases, the J end lost 6 bases, and 9 bases lay between the germline ends. This CDR3 is built from 13 residues. CDR3 in DNA: TGCGCCAGCAGCTTGGTGGTGGGCTCTGAAGCTTTCTTT. This sequence encodes CASSLVVGSEAFF.

The chain couples TRBV15 to TRBJ1-2, with TRBD1 matching over 7 bases. Germline CDR1 and CDR2: LNHNV and YYDKDF (reference sequence). The CDR3 consists of 15 residues. After removal of 1 base from V and 4 bases from J, the junction contained 6 bases not matched to a gene. The DNA for the CDR3 is TGTGCCACCAGCAGAGTGGGCACAGGGGCCTATGGCTACACCTTC. Amino acid sequence: CATSRVGTGAYGYTF.